The source of this TCR beta chain is a study of blood T cell repertoires in COVID-19. Study information: The samples span acute and convalescent COVID-19 from the United States, Italy and Spain. T cells, B-cell-depleted T cells, or PBMCs supplied cDNA or gDNA.

Original handling: Estimation of nucleated cell counts was performed using reference gene primer amplification. Repertoires were generated with immunoSEQ multiplex PCR, while TCRdb's copy carries only in-frame clones and drops some. V and J calls and clone size are copied from that table; D and trimming were computed from the DNA. The sample includes roughly 65,000 clones, roughly 73% seen only once; the top ten take roughly 44%. The germline V gene encodes CDR1 MDHEN and CDR2 SYDVKM. The CDR3 covers 15 residues. V was clipped by 6 bases and J by 3 bases; unmatched bases: 8. The receptor was derived from a human donor in a cohort sampled during active COVID-19. The sample comprised peripheral blood. V gene TRBV28 combines with J gene TRBJ1-2; 9 bases map to TRBD1. The DNA for the CDR3 is TGTGCCAGCAGCATAGGACAGGGGCCTCACTATGGCTACACCTTC. This codes for CASSIGQGPHYGYTF.